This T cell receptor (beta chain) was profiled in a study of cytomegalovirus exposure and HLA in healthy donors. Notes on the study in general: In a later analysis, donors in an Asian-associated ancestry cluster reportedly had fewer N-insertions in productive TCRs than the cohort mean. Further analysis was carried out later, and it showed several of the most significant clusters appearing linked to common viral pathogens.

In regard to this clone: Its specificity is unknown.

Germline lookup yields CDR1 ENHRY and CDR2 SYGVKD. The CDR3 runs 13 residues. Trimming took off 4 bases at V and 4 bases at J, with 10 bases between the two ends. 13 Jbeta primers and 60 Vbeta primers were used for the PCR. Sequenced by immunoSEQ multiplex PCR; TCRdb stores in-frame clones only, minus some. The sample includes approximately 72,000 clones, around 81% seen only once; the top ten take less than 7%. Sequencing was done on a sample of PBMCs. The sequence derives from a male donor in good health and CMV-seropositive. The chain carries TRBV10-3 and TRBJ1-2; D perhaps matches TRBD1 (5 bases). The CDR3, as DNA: TGTGCCATCAGTGGGGTAGGGGTCTATGGCTACACCTTC. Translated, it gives CAISGVGVYGYTF.